This T cell receptor beta chain emerged from a study of response to subunit inactivated influenza vaccine. Details on this clonotype: Its target is not known.

CDR1 and CDR2 (germline): LNHDA, SQIVND (reference sequence). The CDR3 runs 16 residues. Trimming took 10 bases from V and 0 from J, leaving 19 bases between them. The study, taken as a whole, reports: Each seasonal flu vaccination may recruit only limited new T cells, authors suggested.

Via MiXCR, TCRdb re-called the RT-PCR reads, giving one row per CDR3 protein. The sample includes hundreds of thousands of distinct CDR3 sequences, 9.5% to 13% seen only once; the top ten take more than 10%. This clonotype originated in a man between 50 and 59 years old who received an inactivated influenza vaccine. The chain uses TRBV19 and TRBJ1-5; weak D call: TRBD1 (6 bases). The sequencing here drew on PBMCs from blood, taken around seven weeks after vaccination. CDR3 nucleotide sequence: TGTGCCACCCGACCCCTCGGACAGACTAGCAATCAGCCCCAGCATTTT. Protein product: CATRPLGQTSNQPQHF. The full variable domain, its missing parts supplied by reference TRBV19 and TRBJ1-5, is DGGITQSPKYLFRKEGQNVTLSCEQNLNHDAMYWYRQDPGQGLRLIYYSQIVNDFQKGDIAEGYSVSREKKESFPLTVTSAQKNPTAFYLCATRPLGQTSNQPQHFGDGTRLSIL.